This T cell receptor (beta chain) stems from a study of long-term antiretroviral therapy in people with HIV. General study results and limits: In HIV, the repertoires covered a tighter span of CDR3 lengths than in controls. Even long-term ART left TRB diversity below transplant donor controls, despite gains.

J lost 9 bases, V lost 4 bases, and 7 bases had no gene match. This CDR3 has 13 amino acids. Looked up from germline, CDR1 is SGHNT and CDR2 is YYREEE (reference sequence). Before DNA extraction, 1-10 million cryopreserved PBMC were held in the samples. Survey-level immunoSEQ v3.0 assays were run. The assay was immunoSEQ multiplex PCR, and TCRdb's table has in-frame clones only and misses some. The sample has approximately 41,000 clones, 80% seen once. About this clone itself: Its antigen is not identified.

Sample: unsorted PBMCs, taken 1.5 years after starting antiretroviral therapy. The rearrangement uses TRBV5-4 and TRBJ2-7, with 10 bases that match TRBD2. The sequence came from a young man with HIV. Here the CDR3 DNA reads TGTGCCAGCAGCGGCCAGCGGGAGGGCCCGCAGTACTTC. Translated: CASSGQREGPQYF.